This paragraph covers one TCR beta chain sequence. In the original analysis: For nucleated cells, counts were estimated from reference gene primer amplification. Sequenced by immunoSEQ multiplex PCR; TCRdb stores in-frame clones only, minus some. D and trimming come from the DNA, and the V and J calls and clone size come from that table. The sample has roughly 97,000 clones, 65% to 90% seen once. These data belong to a study of blood T cell repertoires in COVID-19. V was pared by 6 bases and J by 6 bases, with 17 bases between. Germline V gives CDR1 SNHLY, CDR2 FYNNEI. CDR3 size: 14 residues. The chain is built from TRBV2 and TRBJ1-1; D is ambiguous. Sequences were obtained from peripheral blood. The receptor's source is a man in his 60s with acute or convalescent COVID-19. CDR3 in amino acids: CASRMDFVGAEAFF. The CDR3 DNA is TGTGCCAGCAGGATGGACTTTGTAGGCGCTGAAGCTTTCTTT.